Detailed here is one T cell receptor beta chain. What it recognizes is unknown. These data originate in a study of beta chain features in type 1 diabetes. Every bit of the isolated RNA underwent reverse transcription, so sequencing read expressed TCRB transcripts. Repertoires were generated with immunoSEQ multiplex PCR, while TCRdb's copy carries only in-frame clones and drops some. The data contain some 640,000 clones, 11% to 15% of them singletons. Overall study results and limits: The influence of HLA type on TCRB rearrangement stayed undetermined. Among type 1 diabetes patients, VDJ junctions had fewer insertions and more deletions. In every one of the four CD4+ subsets, TCRB CDR3s were moderately but significantly shorter in Type 1 diabetes patients.

The V end was cut by 1 base, the J end by 3 bases, with 15 bases between. There are 16 residues in the CDR3. Germline assignment: CDR1 MGHDK and CDR2 SYGVNS. Input material: naive CD4+ T cells from blood. The clonotype originates from a man between 18 and 35 years old with type 1 diabetes. This chain links TRBV25-1 with TRBJ2-5, with TRBD2 as a possible D gene (6 bases). CDR3 nucleotide sequence: TGTGCCAGCAGTGAATGGAGGGACCCCAAGGAAGAGACCCAGTACTTC. It yields the protein CASSEWRDPKEETQYF.